Each of the 5 T cell receptor beta chains below was sequenced from the same sample in a study of lymphopenia after photon versus proton radiotherapy. TCRdb keeps only in-frame clones here, not all; method: immunoSEQ multiplex PCR. The sample consists of roughly 25,000 clones, about 87% of them appearing once. The sequenced sample was peripheral blood, obtained from a patient treated with photon-based radiotherapy. The receptor source for this set is a middle-aged man with gastric cancer.

V and J are TRBV4-1 and TRBJ1-5, with a weak D call TRBD1 (6 bases). The CDR3 spans 17 residues. Trimming pared 0 bases from V and 1 base from J, leaving 13 bases between. Germline CDR1 and CDR2: MGHRA and YSYEKL. As DNA, the CDR3 is TGCGCCAGCAGCCAAGAAGGAGGGGGGTTGAGCAATCAGCCCCAGCATTTT. Residues: CASSQEGGGLSNQPQHF.

The chain employs TRBV11-3 and TRBJ1-1; maybe TRBD1 (5 bases). The CDR3 extends over 14 amino acids. Germline CDR1 reads SGHNT; CDR2 reads YENEEA. Trimming pared 3 bases from V and 1 base from J, leaving 9 bases between. CDR3 residues: CASSFGQGNTEAFF. CDR3 nucleotide sequence: TGTGCCAGCAGCTTTGGCCAGGGGAACACTGAAGCTTTCTTT.

The V and J genes are TRBV9 and TRBJ1-1; the D gene is possibly TRBD1 (5 bases). With 4 bases removed from V and 3 bases from J, the gap between germline ends came to 16 bases. The CDR3 sequence is 15 residues long. Germline CDR1 SGDLS, CDR2 YYNGEE. The CDR3: CASSPQGGPHTEAFF. As DNA, the CDR3 is TGTGCCAGCAGCCCTCAGGGAGGGCCCCACACTGAAGCTTTCTTT.

The chain has TRBV21-1 and TRBJ2-7; the table's D call TRBD2 went unverified against the DNA. TRBV21-1 is classified as a pseudogene. The CDR3 spans 12 residues. The CDR3 coding sequence is TGTGCCAGCAGGCCGGGGAACTACGAGCAGTACGTC. Translating gives CASRPGNYEQYV.

This clone was observed a single time. V is TRBV29-1 and J is TRBJ1-2; the D gene is possibly TRBD1 (5 bases). The CDR3 sequence is 14 residues long. The V and J ends lost 1 base and 8 bases respectively, with 17 bases between them. The germline V gene has CDR1 SQVTM and CDR2 ANQGSEA. The CDR3 DNA reads TGCAGCGTTGAAGTAATATGGGGGTCTCGGGGCTACACCTTC. Its protein product is CSVEVIWGSRGYTF. The variable domain in full, completed from reference TRBV29-1 and TRBJ1-2, reads SAVISQKPSRDICQRGTSLTIQCQVDSQVTMMFWYRQQPGQSLTLIATANQGSEATYESGFVIDKFPISRPNLTFSTLTVSNMSPEDSSIYLCSVEVIWGSRGYTFGSGTRLTVV.